The following is a T cell receptor beta chain sequence with its context. The primer mix had 60 Vbeta and 13 Jbeta primers. Original methodology: Later work found 80 million to 85 million unique TCR beta chains, with about 10 million shared. Profiled with immunoSEQ multiplex PCR; TCRdb holds only in-frame clones, not every one. V and J calls plus clone size are reproduced from that table; the DNA served to infer D and trimming. The table has 110,000 to 150,000 clones, roughly 80% seen once. These data originate in a study of cytomegalovirus exposure and HLA in healthy donors. The V end lost 0 bases, the J end lost 4 bases, and 13 bases lay between the germline ends. Germline CDR1 is GTSNPN and CDR2 is SVGIG (reference sequence). This CDR3 spans 15 amino acids.

The TCR comes from a male donor in good health and CMV-seronegative. The rearrangement joins TRBV30 to TRBJ1-5; D is unresolved. Sequencing was done on a sample of PBMCs. In DNA form, the CDR3 reads TGTGCCTGGAGTGTACTAGGTCAGGTGAATCAGCCCCAGCATTTT. It translates to CAWSVLGQVNQPQHF.